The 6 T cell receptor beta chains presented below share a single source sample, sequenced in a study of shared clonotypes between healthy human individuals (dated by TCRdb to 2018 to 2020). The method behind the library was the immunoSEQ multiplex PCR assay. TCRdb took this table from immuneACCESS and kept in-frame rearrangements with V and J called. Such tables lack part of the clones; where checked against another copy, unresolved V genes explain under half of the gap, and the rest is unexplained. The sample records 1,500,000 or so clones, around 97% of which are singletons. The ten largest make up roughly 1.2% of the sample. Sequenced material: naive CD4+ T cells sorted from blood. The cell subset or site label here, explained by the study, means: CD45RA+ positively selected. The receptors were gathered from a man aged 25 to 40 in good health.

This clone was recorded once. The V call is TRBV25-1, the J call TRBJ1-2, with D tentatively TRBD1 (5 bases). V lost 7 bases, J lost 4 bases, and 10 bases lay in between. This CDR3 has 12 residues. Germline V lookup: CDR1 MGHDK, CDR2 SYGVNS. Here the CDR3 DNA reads TGTGCCAGCAACGGGGCATCCTATGGCTACACCTTC. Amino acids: CASNGASYGYTF.

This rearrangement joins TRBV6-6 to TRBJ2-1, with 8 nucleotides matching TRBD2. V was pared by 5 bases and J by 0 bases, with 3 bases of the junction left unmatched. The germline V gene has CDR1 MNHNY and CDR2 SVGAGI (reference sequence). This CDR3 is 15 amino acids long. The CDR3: CASSVAGTSYNEQFF. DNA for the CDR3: TGTGCCAGCAGTGTAGCGGGAACCTCCTACAATGAGCAGTTCTTC.

The DNA of the CDR3 is TGTGCCAGCAGCTTGACGACAGGGATCCCCGGAAACACCATATATTTT. Amino acid sequence: CASSLTTGIPGNTIYF. This rearrangement joins TRBV9 to TRBJ1-3; 7 bases agree with TRBD1. In germline, CDR1 is SGDLS, CDR2 YYNGEE. The CDR3 runs 16 residues. The V and J ends lost 4 bases and 4 bases, in that order; junction bases with no gene match: 11. Full variable domain (rest looked up from reference TRBV9 and TRBJ1-3): DSGVTQTPKHLITATGQRVTLRCSPRSGDLSVYWYQQSLDQGLQFLIQYYNGEERAKGNILERFSAQQFPDLHSELNLSSLELGDSALYFCASSLTTGIPGNTIYFGEGSWLTVV.

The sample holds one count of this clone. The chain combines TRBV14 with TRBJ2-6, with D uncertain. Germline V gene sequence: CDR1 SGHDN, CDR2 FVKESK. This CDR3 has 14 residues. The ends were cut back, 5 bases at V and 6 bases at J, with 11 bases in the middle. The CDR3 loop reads CASSRNVQANVLTF. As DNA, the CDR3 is TGTGCCAGCAGCAGGAACGTGCAGGCCAACGTCCTGACTTTC.

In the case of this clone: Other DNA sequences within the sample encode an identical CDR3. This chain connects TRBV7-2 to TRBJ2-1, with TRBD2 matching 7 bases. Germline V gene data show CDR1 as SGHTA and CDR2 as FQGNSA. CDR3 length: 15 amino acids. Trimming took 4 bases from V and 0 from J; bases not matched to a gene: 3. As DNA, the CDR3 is TGTGCCAGCAGCTGGACTAGTAGCTCCTACAATGAGCAGTTCTTC. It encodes CASSWTSSSYNEQFF.

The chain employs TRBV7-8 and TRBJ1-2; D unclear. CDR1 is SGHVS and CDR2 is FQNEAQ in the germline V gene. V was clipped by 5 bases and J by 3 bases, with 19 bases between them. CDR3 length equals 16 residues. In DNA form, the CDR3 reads TGTGCCAGCAGCCGTTATCCCTCGGGTTCCCACTATGGCTACACCTTC. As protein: CASSRYPSGSHYGYTF.